The TCR beta chain under discussion was sequenced for a study of shared clonotypes between healthy human individuals. The table came from immunoSEQ multiplex PCR; TCRdb's copy has only in-frame clones and leaves some out. The sample shows hundreds of thousands of clones, 90% to 95% of them seen only once. Naive CD8 cells lacked CD45RO, underwent positive selection for CCR7 and left out terminally differentiated effector memory CD45RA+ cells. Donation came from healthy HIV-negative adults that had no recent acute infections or vaccinations. The ends lost 4 bases at V and 2 bases at J; junction bases unmatched: 8. This CDR3 contains 15 residues. Germline values: CDR1 SGDLS, CDR2 YYNGEE.

Sequencing was carried out using naive CD8+ T cells sorted from blood. The TCR sequence derives from a woman aged 25 to 39 in good health. The chain couples TRBV9 to TRBJ2-7; TRBD1 aligns across 8 bases. CDR3 loop: CASSPRTGIPYEQYF. The CDR3 coding sequence is TGTGCCAGCAGCCCTCGGACAGGGATTCCCTACGAGCAGTACTTC.